This T cell receptor beta chain was sequenced for a study of spatial heterogeneity in lung cancer. Study context: Across tumor regions, counts of TCR transcripts showed a strong correlation with a T cell module score derived from matched bulk RNA-seq. Findings and limits, study-wide: Mutation tallies in tumors tracked expanded intratumoral alpha and beta TCR counts.

With regard to this clonotype: Its antigen remains unknown.

There are 13 residues in the CDR3. Trimming cost V 10 bases and J 2 bases, with 15 bases left between them. Germline CDR1 and CDR2: MNHEY and SVGAGI. Time point given: sample taken at primary tumor resection. No cell sorting; template was whole RNA from tumor, lung tissue or PBMC. TCR cDNA molecules each had a unique molecular identifier. TCRdb processed the 5' RACE reads anew with MiXCR; each CDR3 protein has one entry. This table has roughly 3,000 distinct CDR3 sequences, 10% to 15% appearing once. The sequence came from a male donor with early-stage non-small cell lung cancer. This chain joins TRBV6-5 and TRBJ2-7, with D uncertain. The sample in question was lung tumor tissue, obtained at surgery. The CDR3, as DNA: TGTGCCACCCGGGTCAGGACCACCTACGAGCAGTACTTC. Protein product: CATRVRTTYEQYF.